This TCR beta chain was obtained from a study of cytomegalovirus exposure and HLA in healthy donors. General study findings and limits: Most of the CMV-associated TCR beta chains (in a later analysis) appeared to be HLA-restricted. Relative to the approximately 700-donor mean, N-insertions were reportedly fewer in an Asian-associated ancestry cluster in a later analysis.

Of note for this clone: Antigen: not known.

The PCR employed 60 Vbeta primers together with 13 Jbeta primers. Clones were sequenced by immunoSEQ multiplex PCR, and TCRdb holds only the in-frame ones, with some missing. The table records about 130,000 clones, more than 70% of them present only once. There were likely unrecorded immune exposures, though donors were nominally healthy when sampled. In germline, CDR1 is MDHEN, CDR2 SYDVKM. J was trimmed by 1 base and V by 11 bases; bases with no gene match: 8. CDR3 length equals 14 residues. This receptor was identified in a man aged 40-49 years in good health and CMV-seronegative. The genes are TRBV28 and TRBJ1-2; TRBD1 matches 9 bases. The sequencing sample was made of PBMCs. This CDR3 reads CAAFRQGVNYGYTF. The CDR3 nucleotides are TGTGCCGCTTTCAGACAGGGGGTTAACTATGGCTACACCTTC.